This T cell receptor (beta chain) was documented in a study of cytomegalovirus exposure and HLA in healthy donors. Across the study: About 200 million T cells yielded approximately 100 million unique TCR beta sequences, as an earlier analysis found.

The PCR had 60 Vbeta and 13 Jbeta primers. Clones were sequenced by immunoSEQ multiplex PCR, and TCRdb holds only the in-frame ones, with some missing. Of tens of thousands of clones in the sample, 82% are singletons; the top ten hold about 10%. Whole-study results and caveats: The study recorded over 150 TCR beta chains that were cytomegalovirus-associated.

A remark on this clone: Its antigen is as yet unknown.

Deletions cut 1 base from V and 1 base from J, with 7 bases between. Germline V lookup: CDR1 KGHSH, CDR2 LQKENI. This CDR3 contains 15 residues. This chain joins TRBV18 and TRBJ2-2, with D unclear. This receptor was taken from a woman in her late teens or twenties in good health and CMV-seropositive. Specimen: PBMCs. The CDR3 sequence: CASSPLGQNTGELFF. The DNA of the CDR3 is TGTGCCAGCTCACCACTTGGGCAGAACACCGGGGAGCTGTTTTTT.